This TCR beta chain was found in a study of molecular identifiers for immune sequencing clone quantification. Study information: Split five ways in replicates, RNA from approximately 20,000 or 98,000 naive CD8 cells had four portions sequenced.

CDR3 length: 15 residues. Trimming shortened V by 9 bases and J by 0 bases, and 12 bases separated the two germline ends. Germline V gene lookup returns CDR1 SGHTA and CDR2 FQGTGA. This clonotype was picked up many times. Its antigen is not identified. Whole-study results and caveats: Barcode-sharing identical TCR molecules could underestimate highly expanded clone sizes.

MiXCR was run by TCRdb on the PCR reads, yielding one entry per CDR3 protein. The sample records some 650,000 distinct CDR3 sequences, about 20% being singletons. The source is a human donor in good health. Some libraries in this study had Jurkat cell RNA spiked in. This chain uses TRBV7-3 with TRBJ2-6, with D unclear. Sample: naive CD8+ T cells from blood, with Jurkat cell RNA spiked in. Subset meaning: FACS-sorted CD8+CD4-CCR7+CD45RA+ naive T cells. CDR3 residues: CASTNRSSGANVLTF. The DNA of the CDR3 is TGTGCCAGTACTAATCGAAGCTCTGGGGCCAACGTCCTGACTTTC.